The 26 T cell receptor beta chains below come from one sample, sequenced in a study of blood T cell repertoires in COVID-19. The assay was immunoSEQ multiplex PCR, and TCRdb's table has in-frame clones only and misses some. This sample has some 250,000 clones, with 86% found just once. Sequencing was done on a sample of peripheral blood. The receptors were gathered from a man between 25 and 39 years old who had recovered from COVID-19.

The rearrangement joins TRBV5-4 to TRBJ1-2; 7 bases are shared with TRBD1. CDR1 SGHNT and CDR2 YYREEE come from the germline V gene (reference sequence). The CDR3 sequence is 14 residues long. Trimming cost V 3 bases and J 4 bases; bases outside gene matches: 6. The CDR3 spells CASSWGQSFYGYTF. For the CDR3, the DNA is TGTGCCAGCAGCTGGGGACAGTCCTTCTATGGCTACACCTTC.

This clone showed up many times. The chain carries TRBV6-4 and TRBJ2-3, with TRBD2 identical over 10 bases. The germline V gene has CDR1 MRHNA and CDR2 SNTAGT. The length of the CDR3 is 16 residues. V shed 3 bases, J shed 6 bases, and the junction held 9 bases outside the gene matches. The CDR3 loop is CASSEERAGGPDTQYF. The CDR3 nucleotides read TGTGCCAGCAGTGAGGAGCGAGCGGGGGGGCCGGATACGCAGTATTTT.

The CDR3 region has the DNA TGTGCCAGCGTTTCTCCAGGGGTTACCTACGAGCAGTACTTC. Translating gives CASVSPGVTYEQYF. The chain links TRBV7-2 to TRBJ2-7, with TRBD1 as a possible D gene (6 bases). The ends were cut back, 8 bases at V and 2 bases at J, with 16 bases in the middle. Looked up from germline, CDR1 is SGHTA and CDR2 is FQGNSA. There are 14 residues in the CDR3.

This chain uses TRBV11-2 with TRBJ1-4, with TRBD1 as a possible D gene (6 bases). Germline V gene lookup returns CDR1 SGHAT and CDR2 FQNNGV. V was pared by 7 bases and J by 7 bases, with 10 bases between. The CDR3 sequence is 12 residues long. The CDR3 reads CASKQGTEKLFF. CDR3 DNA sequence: TGTGCCAGCAAACAGGGTACTGAAAAACTGTTTTTT.

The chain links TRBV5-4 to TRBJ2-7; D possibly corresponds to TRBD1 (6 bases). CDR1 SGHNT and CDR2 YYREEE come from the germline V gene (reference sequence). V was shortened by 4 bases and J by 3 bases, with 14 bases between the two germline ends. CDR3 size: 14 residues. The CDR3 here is CASSRTGTGYEQYF. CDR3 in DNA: TGTGCCAGCAGCCGAACAGGGACCGGCTACGAGCAGTACTTC.

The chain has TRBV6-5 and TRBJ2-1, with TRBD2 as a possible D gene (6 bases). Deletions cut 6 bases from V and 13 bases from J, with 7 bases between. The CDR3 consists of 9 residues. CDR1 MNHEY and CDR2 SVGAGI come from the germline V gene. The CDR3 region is CASREGQFF. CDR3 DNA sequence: TGTGCCAGCAGGGAGGGCCAGTTCTTC.

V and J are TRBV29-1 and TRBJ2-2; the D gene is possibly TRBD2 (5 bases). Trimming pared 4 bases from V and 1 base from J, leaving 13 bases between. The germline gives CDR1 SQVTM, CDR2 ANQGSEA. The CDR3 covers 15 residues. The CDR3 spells CSVAEGSLNTGELFF. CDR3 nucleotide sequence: TGCAGCGTTGCCGAGGGCAGCTTGAACACCGGGGAGCTGTTTTTT.

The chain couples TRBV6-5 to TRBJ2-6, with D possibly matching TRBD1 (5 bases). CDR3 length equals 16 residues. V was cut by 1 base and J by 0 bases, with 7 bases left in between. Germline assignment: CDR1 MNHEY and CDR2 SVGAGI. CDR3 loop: CASSYLDSSGANVLTF. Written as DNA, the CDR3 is TGTGCCAGCAGTTACTTAGACAGCTCTGGGGCCAACGTCCTGACTTTC.

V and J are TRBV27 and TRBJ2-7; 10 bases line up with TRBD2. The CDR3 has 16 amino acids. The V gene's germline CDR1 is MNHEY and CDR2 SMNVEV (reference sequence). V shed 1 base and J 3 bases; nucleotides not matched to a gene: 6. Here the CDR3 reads CASSLYASGGNYEQYF. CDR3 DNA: TGTGCCAGCAGTTTATATGCTAGCGGGGGTAACTACGAGCAGTACTTC.

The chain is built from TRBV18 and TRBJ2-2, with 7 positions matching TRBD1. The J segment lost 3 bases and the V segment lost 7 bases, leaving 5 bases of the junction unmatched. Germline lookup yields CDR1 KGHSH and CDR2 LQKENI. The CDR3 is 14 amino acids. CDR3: CASFRDRDTGELFF. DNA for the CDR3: TGTGCCAGCTTCCGAGACAGGGACACCGGGGAGCTGTTTTTT.

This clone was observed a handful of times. DNA of the CDR3: TGTGCCAGCAGTTTTGCGGGGAGAAGCTCCTACGAGCAGTACTTC. It specifies CASSFAGRSSYEQYF. The chain joins TRBV27 to TRBJ2-7; TRBD2 is a possible D gene (6 bases). The CDR3 contains 15 residues. Germline V gene sequence: CDR1 MNHEY, CDR2 SMNVEV (reference sequence). Deletions cut 3 bases from V and 0 bases from J, with 12 bases between.

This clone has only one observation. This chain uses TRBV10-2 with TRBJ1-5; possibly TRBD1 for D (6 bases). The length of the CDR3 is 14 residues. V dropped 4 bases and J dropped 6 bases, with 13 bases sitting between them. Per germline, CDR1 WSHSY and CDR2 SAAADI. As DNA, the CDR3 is TGCGCCAGCAGTGTAACAGGGTTCGGTCAGCCCCAGCATTTT. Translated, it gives CASSVTGFGQPQHF.

The CDR3 coding sequence is TGTGCCAGCAGTCGTCTGGTTCGGGATGGCTACACCTTC. This sequence encodes CASSRLVRDGYTF. This sequence joins TRBV6-5 and TRBJ1-2, with D unclear. The V gene's germline CDR1 is MNHEY and CDR2 SVGAGI. The length of the CDR3 is 13 residues. V lost 5 bases to trimming and J lost 6 bases, with 13 bases between them.

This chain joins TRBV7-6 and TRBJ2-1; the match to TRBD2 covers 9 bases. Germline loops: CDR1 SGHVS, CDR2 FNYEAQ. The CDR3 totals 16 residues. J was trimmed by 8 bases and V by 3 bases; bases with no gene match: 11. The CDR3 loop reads CASSFGAGGPLDEQFF. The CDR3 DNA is TGTGCCAGCAGCTTTGGGGCGGGGGGGCCCCTCGATGAGCAGTTCTTC.

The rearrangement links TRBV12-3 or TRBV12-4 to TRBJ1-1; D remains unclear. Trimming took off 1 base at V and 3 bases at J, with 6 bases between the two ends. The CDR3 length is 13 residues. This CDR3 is CASSLVSDTEAFF. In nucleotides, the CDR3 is TGTGCCAGCAGTTTAGTATCGGACACTGAAGCTTTCTTT.

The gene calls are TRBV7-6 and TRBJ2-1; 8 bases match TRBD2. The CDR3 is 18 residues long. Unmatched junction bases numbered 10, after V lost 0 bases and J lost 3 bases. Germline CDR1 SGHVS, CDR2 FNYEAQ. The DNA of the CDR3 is TGTGCCAGCAGCTTAGCGGGCGGGGGGCTCCCCCGCTACAATGAGCAGTTCTTC. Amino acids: CASSLAGGGLPRYNEQFF.

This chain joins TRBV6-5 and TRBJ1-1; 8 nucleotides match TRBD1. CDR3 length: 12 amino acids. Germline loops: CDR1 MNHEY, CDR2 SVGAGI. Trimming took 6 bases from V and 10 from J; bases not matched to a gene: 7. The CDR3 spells CASRPTGGGAFF. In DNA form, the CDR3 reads TGTGCCAGCAGGCCTACAGGGGGGGGAGCTTTCTTT.

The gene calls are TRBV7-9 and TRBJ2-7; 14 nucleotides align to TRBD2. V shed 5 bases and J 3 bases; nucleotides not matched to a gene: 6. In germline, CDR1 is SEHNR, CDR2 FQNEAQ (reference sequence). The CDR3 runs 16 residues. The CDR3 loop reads CASSPLGLAGDYEQYF. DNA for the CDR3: TGTGCCAGCAGCCCCCTGGGACTAGCGGGGGACTACGAGCAGTACTTC. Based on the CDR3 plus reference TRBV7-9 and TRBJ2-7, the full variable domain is DTGVSQNPRHKITKRGQNVTFRCDPISEHNRLYWYRQTLGQGPEFLTYFQNEAQLEKSRLLSDRFSAERPKGSFSTLEIQRTEQGDSAMYLCASSPLGLAGDYEQYFGPGTRLTVT.

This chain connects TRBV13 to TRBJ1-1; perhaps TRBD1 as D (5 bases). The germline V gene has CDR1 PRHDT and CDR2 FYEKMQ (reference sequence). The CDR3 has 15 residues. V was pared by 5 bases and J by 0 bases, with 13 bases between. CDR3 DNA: TGTGCCAGCAGCGTAGACAGTGCGATGAACACTGAAGCTTTCTTT. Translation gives CASSVDSAMNTEAFF.

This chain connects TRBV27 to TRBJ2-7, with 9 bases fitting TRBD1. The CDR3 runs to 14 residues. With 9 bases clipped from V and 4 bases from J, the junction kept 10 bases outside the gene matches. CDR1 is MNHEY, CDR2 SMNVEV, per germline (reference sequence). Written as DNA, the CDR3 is TGTGCCAGTAGTCGACCGGGACAGGGTTACGAGCAGTACTTC. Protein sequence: CASSRPGQGYEQYF.

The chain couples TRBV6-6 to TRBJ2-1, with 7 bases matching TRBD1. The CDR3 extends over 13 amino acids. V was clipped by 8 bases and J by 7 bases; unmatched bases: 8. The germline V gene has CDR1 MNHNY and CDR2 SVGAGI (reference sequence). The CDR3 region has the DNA TGTGCCAGCTTTAGGGGGCGAGAGAATGAGCAGTTCTTC. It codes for CASFRGRENEQFF.

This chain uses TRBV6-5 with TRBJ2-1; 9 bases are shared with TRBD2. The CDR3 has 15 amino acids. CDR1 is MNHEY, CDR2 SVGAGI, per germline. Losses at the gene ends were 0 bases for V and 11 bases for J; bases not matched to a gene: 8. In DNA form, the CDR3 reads TGTGCCAGCAGTTACTCGGCTAGCGGGGCGGTTAAGCAGTTCTTC. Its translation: CASSYSASGAVKQFF.

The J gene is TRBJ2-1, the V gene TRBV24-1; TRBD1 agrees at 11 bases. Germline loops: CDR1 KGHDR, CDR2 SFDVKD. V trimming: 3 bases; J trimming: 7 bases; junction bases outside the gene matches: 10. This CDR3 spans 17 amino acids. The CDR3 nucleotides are TGTGCCACCAGTGATCAGCCCGGGACAGGGGGGCGGAATGAGCAGTTCTTC. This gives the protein CATSDQPGTGGRNEQFF.

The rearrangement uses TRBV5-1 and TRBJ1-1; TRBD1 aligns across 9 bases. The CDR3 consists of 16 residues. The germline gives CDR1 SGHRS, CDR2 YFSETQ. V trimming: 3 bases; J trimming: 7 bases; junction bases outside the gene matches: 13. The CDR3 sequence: CASSYEQGAGSGEAFF. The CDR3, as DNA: TGCGCCAGCAGCTATGAACAGGGGGCGGGAAGCGGTGAAGCTTTCTTT.

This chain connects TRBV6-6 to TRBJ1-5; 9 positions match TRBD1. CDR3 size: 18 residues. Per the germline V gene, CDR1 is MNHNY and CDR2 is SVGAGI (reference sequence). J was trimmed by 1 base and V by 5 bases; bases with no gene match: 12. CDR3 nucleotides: TGTGCCAGCAGTCGGACAGGGGTTGGCGAAGGAAGCAATCAGCCCCAGCATTTT. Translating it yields CASSRTGVGEGSNQPQHF.

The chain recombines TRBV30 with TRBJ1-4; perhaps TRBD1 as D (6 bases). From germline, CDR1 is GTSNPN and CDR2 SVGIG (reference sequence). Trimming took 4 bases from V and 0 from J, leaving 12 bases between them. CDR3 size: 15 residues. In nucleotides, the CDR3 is TGTGCCTGGAACCATACAGGGACAACTAATGAAAAACTGTTTTTT. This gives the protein CAWNHTGTTNEKLFF.